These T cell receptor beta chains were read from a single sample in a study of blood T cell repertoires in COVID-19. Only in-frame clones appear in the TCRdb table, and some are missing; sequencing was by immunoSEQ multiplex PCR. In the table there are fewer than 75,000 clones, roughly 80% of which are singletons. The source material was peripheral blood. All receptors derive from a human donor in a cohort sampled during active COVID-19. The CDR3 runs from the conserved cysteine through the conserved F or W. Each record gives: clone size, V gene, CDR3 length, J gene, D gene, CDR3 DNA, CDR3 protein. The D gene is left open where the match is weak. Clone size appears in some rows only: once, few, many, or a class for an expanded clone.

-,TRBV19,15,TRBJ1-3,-,TGTGCCAGTAGTTCGACAGGTGCCTCTGGAAACACCATATATTTT,CASSSTGASGNTIYF
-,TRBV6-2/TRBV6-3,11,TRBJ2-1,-,TGTGCCAGCAGTTGGGAGTTCGGGCAGTTCTTC,CASSWEFGQFF
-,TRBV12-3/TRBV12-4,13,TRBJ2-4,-,TGTGCCAGCAGTTTGGACTATAAAAACATTCAGTACTTC,CASSLDYKNIQYF
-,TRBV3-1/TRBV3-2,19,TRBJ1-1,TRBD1,TGTGCCAGCAGCCCACGACAGGGCAGCCATATTGGGTTAAACACTGAAGCTTTCTTT,CASSPRQGSHIGLNTEAFF
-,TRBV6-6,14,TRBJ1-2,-,TGTGCCAGCAGTTACCAGGCAGAATCCTATGGCTACACCTTC,CASSYQAESYGYTF
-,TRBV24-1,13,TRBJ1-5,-,TGTGCCACCAGTCGGCGGCGGGGGGAGCCCCAGCATTTT,CATSRRRGEPQHF
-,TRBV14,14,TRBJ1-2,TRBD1,TGTGCCAGCAGCCCGGGACAGGGGGCAGGAGGCTACACCTTC,CASSPGQGAGGYTF
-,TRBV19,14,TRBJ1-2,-,TGTGCCAGTAGTATTCAGGCAGCTAACTATGGCTACACCTTC,CASSIQAANYGYTF
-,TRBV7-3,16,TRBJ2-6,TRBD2,TGTGCCAGCAGCTACGGGACTAGCGGGGCGGCCAACGTCCTGACTTTC,CASSYGTSGAANVLTF
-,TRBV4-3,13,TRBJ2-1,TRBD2,TGCGCCAGCAGCCCCCTAGCGGGGGGGATTCTGTTCTTC,CASSPLAGGILFF
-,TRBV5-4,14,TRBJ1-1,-,TGTGCCAGCAGCCGGCACCAGGGGAACACTGAAGCTTTCTTT,CASSRHQGNTEAFF
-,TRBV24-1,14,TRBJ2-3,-,TGTGCCACCAGTGATTCACGCGGCGCAGATACGCAGTATTTT,CATSDSRGADTQYF
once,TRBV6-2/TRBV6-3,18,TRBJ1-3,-,TGTGCCAGCAGTTACTCTTCATTGAACAGGGCTTCTGGAAACACCATATATTTT,CASSYSSLNRASGNTIYF
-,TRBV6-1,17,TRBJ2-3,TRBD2,TGTGCCAGCAGTGGAGGATTGAGACTAGCGTCTCCAGATACGCAGTATTTT,CASSGGLRLASPDTQYF
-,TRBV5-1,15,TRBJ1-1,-,TGCGCCAGCAGCTTACAACCACAGGAGAACACTGAAGCTTTCTTT,CASSLQPQENTEAFF
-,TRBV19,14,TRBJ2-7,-,TGTGCCAGTAGTCCGTCAGGGACTCTCTACGAGCAGTACTTC,CASSPSGTLYEQYF
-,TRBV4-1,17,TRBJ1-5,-,TGCGCCAGCAGCCAAGCCTCCGGTCTGACTACGAATCAGCCCCAGCATTTT,CASSQASGLTTNQPQHF
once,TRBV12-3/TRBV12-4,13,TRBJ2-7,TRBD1,TGTGCCAGCAGCCGGGGACAGCCCTACGAGCAGTACTTC,CASSRGQPYEQYF
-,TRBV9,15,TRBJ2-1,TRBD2,TGTGCCAGCAGCGTAGCGGCGGGGGGGTACAATGAGCAGTTCTTC,CASSVAAGGYNEQFF
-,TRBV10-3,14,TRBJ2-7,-,TGTGCCATCAGTTTGGACTATTCCTCCTACGAGCAGTACTTC,CAISLDYSSYEQYF
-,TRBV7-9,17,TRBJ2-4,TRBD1,TGTGCCAGCAGCCATTTACAGGGGGCAATAGCCAAAAACATTCAGTACTTC,CASSHLQGAIAKNIQYF
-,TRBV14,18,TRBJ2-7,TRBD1,TGTGCCAGCAGCACCCTCCCGGGACAGGGTACGGGGCTCAACGAGCAGTACTTC,CASSTLPGQGTGLNEQYF
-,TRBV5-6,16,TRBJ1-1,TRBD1,TGTGCCAGCAGCTTGGCCGGACAGGGGGCGAACACTGAAGCTTTCTTT,CASSLAGQGANTEAFF
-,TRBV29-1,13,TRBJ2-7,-,TGCAGCGCTGCGAGGGCCCTTGCCTACGAGCAGTACTTC,CSAARALAYEQYF
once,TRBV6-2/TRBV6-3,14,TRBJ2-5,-,TGTGCCAGCAGTGCCGACAGCCCTTGGGAGACCCAGTACTTC,CASSADSPWETQYF